This T cell receptor (beta chain) derives from a study of post-analysis software for immune sequencing data. Study-level points and caveats: In patients, TRBV5-6, TRBV5-1 and TRBV20-1 belonged to about five TRBV segments found more frequently than in controls. Batch-matched samples strongly co-clustered by F measure. Among multiple sclerosis patients, normalized Chao1 diversity was significantly below that of controls.

This clonotype was seen only a few times. Its matching antigen is unknown. CDR3 length: 14 residues. Trimming took off 2 bases at V and 3 bases at J, with 10 bases between the two ends. Germline V gene lookup returns CDR1 SGHVS and CDR2 FNYEAQ. The authors incorporated unique molecular identifiers into the TCR beta cDNA libraries. TCRdb reprocessed the PCR reads via MiXCR and lists one record per CDR3 protein. The sample includes under 900,000 distinct CDR3 sequences, approximately 53% of them seen just once. Material: blood. The source is a girl aged 10-17 years with multiple sclerosis. The genes are TRBV7-6 and TRBJ1-1, with D possibly matching TRBD1 (5 bases). The CDR3 region is CASSLSRGYTEAFF. Here the CDR3 DNA reads TGTGCCAGCAGCTTAAGCCGGGGCTACACTGAAGCTTTCTTT.